This section outlines one TCR beta chain sequence together with its context. This clone's antigen is unknown. Base qualities are not at hand, and no much larger clone is one base apart. Libraries were prepared through multiplex PCR. TCRdb lists the instrument as Illumina HiSeq 4000. To build TCR beta libraries, CDR3 regions were amplified by Arm-PCR using iRepertoire HTBI primers. Before sequencing, the PCR products underwent gel purification. The original methods were these. Gene usage analysis of CDR3 amino acid clonotypes used the 62 TRBV and approximately 13 TRBJ segments found across samples. COPE and FqMerger were used to merge filtered high-quality paired reads into contigs. BLAST was used to align contigs to IMGT TRBV, TRBD and TRBJ reference genes, with CDR3 defined following IMGT. Any clonotype with a frequency above 0.1% was counted as a highly expanded clone. Shannon entropy served as the measure of repertoire diversity, while the Gini coefficient captured V-J evenness. A clonotype found in more than one individual was treated as public. TCRdb redid the processing of the public reads, applying fastp at Q25 and MiXCR, and retained in-frame beta chains. Rows are unified per CDR3 protein, each entry keeping the most common DNA and genes. The V and J calls were not made by the authors but by TCRdb's processing. The sample profile shows a few hundred thousand distinct CDR3 sequences; 20% to 25% of them were found once. The ten largest clones take up 25% to 35% of the sample.

This record comes from a study of regulatory T cells in long-lasting Graves disease (dated by TCRdb to the early 2020s). The study in broad terms: Persistent Graves' disease meant more than 5 years of antithyroid drug treatment with TSH receptor autoantibodies that stayed positive. Peripheral blood TCR sequencing and RNA sequencing compared persistent Graves' disease patients with newly diagnosed Graves' disease patients. The study took place in China and was registered as a clinical trial. A total of 35 or so samples underwent TCR sequencing: about 13 from persistent and about 20 from newly diagnosed Graves' disease patients. On average, persistent Graves' disease patients in the clinical cohort had been on antithyroid drugs for approximately ten years. Findings and caveats that apply to the study as a whole: The study examined only peripheral blood because the primary lesion, thyroid tissue, could not be accessed. Persistent Graves' disease patients showed lower TCR Shannon entropy and fewer highly expanded clones than newly diagnosed patients, suggesting clonal expansion. Sequencing and analysis were restricted to the TCR beta chain. Patients with persistent disease shared more public clonotypes (around 2,700) than newly diagnosed patients did (about 970). As a limitation, the authors acknowledged that the small sample size may reduce accuracy.

This sample's time point label indicates: persistent/refractory GD, antithyroid drugs over 5 years with positive TRAb. RNA was extracted from PBMCs in TRIzol for both TCR sequencing and RNA sequencing. The diagnosis of Graves' disease followed American Thyroid Association guidelines. Patients were recruited from an endocrinology department in Xi'an, China. Each patient gave 8.5 to 9.5 milliliters of peripheral blood, collected in an EDTA anticoagulant tube. Ficoll Paque Plus density gradient separation was used to isolate PBMCs, and no additional T cell sorting was done. An Agilent 2100 Bioanalyzer and agarose gel were used to assess RNA quality, and a NanoDrop 2000 was used to measure RNA concentration. The source was peripheral blood mononuclear cells (PBMCs), collected when the disease was refractory, from a patient treated with antithyroid drugs. The source of this sequence is a woman aged 40-49 years with Graves disease. Donor details come from another sample of the same person, matched by shared clones.

For the CDR3, the sequence is CASSLREGGYEQYF. At the DNA level, the sequence is TGTGCCAGCAGTCTAAGGGAAGGCGGCTACGAGCAGTACTTC. Recombination joined TRBV27 with TRBJ2-7; a confident D gene designation cannot be given. From a lookup of the germline V gene (reference sequence), CDR1 and CDR2 are MNHEY and SMNVEV. From cysteine to phenylalanine, the CDR3 is 14 amino acids long. Only the CDR3 region is kept as DNA, spanning 42 bases read in frame from base 1. The germline ends are 14 bases apart after V is trimmed by 5 bases and J by 3 bases.